These 29 T cell receptor beta chains originate from one sample sequenced in a study of post-analysis software for immune sequencing data. The study's findings and limits: Compared with controls, patients had more of about 5 TRBV segments, including TRBV5-6, TRBV5-1 and TRBV20-1.

Incorporated into the TCR beta cDNA libraries were unique molecular identifiers, which served to reduce PCR and sequencing biases. Each CDR3 protein gets one entry after TCRdb re-called the PCR reads with MiXCR. This table has about 200,000 distinct CDR3 sequences, approximately 29% appearing once. Their antigen targets remain unknown. The source material was blood. All receptors come from a girl younger than 18 with multiple sclerosis.

In regard to this clonotype: This may stem from a read error, because a much larger clone lies one nucleotide away. V gene TRBV5-1 combines with J gene TRBJ2-1; D tentatively fits TRBD1 or TRBD2 (5 bases each). The CDR3 is made up of 14 amino acids. Trimming shortened V by 5 bases and J by 4 bases, and 13 bases separated the two germline ends. The germline gives CDR1 SGHRS, CDR2 YFSETQ. DNA of the CDR3: TGCGCCAGCAGTAGGGACGGGGAGTACAATGAGCAGTTCTTC. Encoded protein: CASSRDGEYNEQFF. The full variable domain, rest sourced from reference TRBV5-1 and TRBJ2-1, is KAGVTQTPRYLIKTRGQQVTLSCSPISGHRSVSWYQQTPGQGLQFLFEYFSETQRNKGNFPGRFSGRQFSNSRSEMNVSTLELGDSALYLCASSRDGEYNEQFFGPGTRLTVL.

Worth noting for this clonotype: A clone one base away is much larger, so this may be a read error. J is TRBJ2-1 and V is TRBV20-1; D ambiguous. The germline gives CDR1 DFQATT, CDR2 SNEGSKA (reference sequence). CDR3 size: 14 residues. Trimming cost V 6 bases and J 10 bases, with 22 bases left between them. The CDR3 reads CSASSAQAGHEQFF. CDR3 bases: TGCAGTGCCTCCTCGGCGCAGGCTGGTCACGAGCAGTTCTTC.

This clonotype has only a few counts. A much larger clone sits a single nucleotide away, making a read error possible. The chain recombines TRBV24-1 with TRBJ2-1; D is unresolved. The DNA end lines up better with TRBJ2-7; the J call may be wrong. Germline CDR1 and CDR2: KGHDR and SFDVKD. The CDR3 is 15 residues long. CDR3 sequence reads: CATSRVKGSYNEQYF. CDR3 bases: TGTGCCACCAGCCGAGTCAAGGGCTCCTACAATGAGCAGTACTTC.

This clonotype has ten or more counts. The V call is TRBV18, the J call TRBJ2-3; 10 bases map to TRBD2. This CDR3 contains 15 residues. Germline V lookup: CDR1 KGHSH, CDR2 LQKENI. With V trimmed by 6 bases and J by 2 bases, 5 bases remained unmatched. This CDR3 reads CASSPSGGLTDTQYF. The CDR3, as DNA: TGTGCCAGCTCCCCTAGCGGGGGACTCACAGATACGCAGTATTTT. The full variable domain, its missing parts supplied by reference TRBV18 and TRBJ2-3, is NAGVMQNPRHLVRRRGQEARLRCSPMKGHSHVYWYRQLPEEGLKFMVYLQKENIIDESGMPKERFSAEFPKEGPSILRIQQVVRGDSAAYFCASSPSGGLTDTQYFGPGTRLTVL.

The J gene is TRBJ1-3, the V gene TRBV20-1, with D possibly being TRBD1 (6 bases). The germline CDR1 and CDR2 sequences are DFQATT and SNEGSKA (reference sequence). The CDR3 sequence is 14 residues long. Trimming took off 4 bases at V and 0 bases at J, with 10 bases between the two ends. The CDR3 loop is CSAIRDNSGNTIYF. CDR3 sequence (DNA): TGCAGTGCTATCCGGGACAACTCTGGAAACACCATATATTTT.

There are a few counts of this clonotype. J is TRBJ1-2 and V is TRBV20-1; D not resolved. The CDR3 runs to 12 residues. Trimming cost V 4 bases and J 3 bases, with 9 bases left between them. CDR1 and CDR2 from the germline V gene are DFQATT and SNEGSKA (reference sequence). The CDR3 DNA reads as TGCAGTGCTACCCCCTCGGACTATGGCTACACCTTC. This codes for CSATPSDYGYTF.

This clonotype occurred once. The genes are TRBV30 and TRBJ2-5, with 8 bases fitting TRBD1. The V gene end was trimmed by 2 bases and the J gene end by 11 bases; junction bases not matched to a gene: 13. The CDR3 runs 14 residues. Germline V gives CDR1 GTSNPN, CDR2 SVGIG (reference sequence). CDR3 loop: CAWSYRGAYNEQYF. CDR3 DNA: TGTGCCTGGAGTTACAGGGGGGCCTACAATGAGCAGTACTTC.

This clonotype has a handful of counts. V and J are TRBV9 and TRBJ2-2; TRBD1 might be the D (5 bases). This CDR3 spans 18 amino acids. V shed 3 bases and J shed 0 bases, with 18 bases lying between them. Per germline, CDR1 SGDLS and CDR2 YYNGEE. CDR3 DNA: TGTGCCAGCAGCGGCGCGCAGGGAAGAAAGACGAACACCGGGGAGCTGTTTTTT. This gives the protein CASSGAQGRKTNTGELFF. Looking up the rest from reference TRBV9 and TRBJ2-2 gives the full variable domain: DSGVTQTPKHLITATGQRVTLRCSPRSGDLSVYWYQQSLDQGLQFLIQYYNGEERAKGNILERFSAQQFPDLHSELNLSSLELGDSALYFCASSGAQGRKTNTGELFFGEGSRLTVL.

Comment on this clonotype: This may stem from a read error, because a much larger clone lies one nucleotide away. This rearrangement joins TRBV21-1 to TRBJ2-3. TRBV21-1 is a recognized pseudogene. This CDR3 has 14 amino acids. The CDR3 bases are TGTGCCAGCAACCCAGATCATCCCACAGATACGCAGTATTTT. Amino acid sequence: CASNPDHPTDTQYF.

This clonotype was counted many times. The CDR3 here is CASTSSGASYEQYF. CDR3 coding DNA: TGCGCCAGCACCTCTAGCGGGGCCAGCTACGAGCAGTACTTC. J is TRBJ2-7 and V is TRBV10-2; 9 nucleotides line up with TRBD2. The CDR3 totals 14 residues. Germline-derived CDR1 and CDR2 are WSHSY and SAAADI. V was pared by 7 bases and J by 3 bases, with 7 bases of the junction left unmatched.

This clonotype was found many times. This sequence joins TRBV4-1 and TRBJ2-5; TRBD1 matches 9 bases. The germline CDR1 and CDR2 sequences are MGHRA and YSYEKL. V was clipped by 0 bases and J by 5 bases; unmatched bases: 4. The CDR3 loop spans 15 amino acids. CDR3 region: CASSQEGTGRETQYF. The CDR3 nucleotides are TGCGCCAGCAGCCAAGAAGGGACAGGGAGGGAGACCCAGTACTTC.

This clonotype has ten or more counts. This chain uses TRBV27 with TRBJ1-2; the match to TRBD1 covers 7 bases. The CDR3 contains 13 residues. Unmatched junction bases numbered 4, after V lost 5 bases and J lost 4 bases. CDR1 and CDR2 (germline): MNHEY, SMNVEV (reference sequence). The CDR3 coding sequence is TGTGCCAGCAGTCCAAGGACAGGCTATGGCTACACCTTC. It codes for CASSPRTGYGYTF.

The chain couples TRBV20-1 to TRBJ2-7; no clear D gene. The CDR3 extends over 13 amino acids. Germline CDR1 reads DFQATT; CDR2 reads SNEGSKA (reference sequence). Trimming removed 5 bases from V and 0 bases from J, with 11 bases in between. Here the CDR3 reads CSALDPYSYEQYF. Here the CDR3 DNA reads TGCAGTGCTTTGGACCCCTACTCCTACGAGCAGTACTTC.

There are many counts of this clonotype. The gene calls are TRBV20-1 and TRBJ2-7; TRBD2 aligns across 7 bases. V dropped 5 bases and J dropped 2; count of bases not matched to a gene: 6. The length of the CDR3 is 13 residues. Germline V gives CDR1 DFQATT, CDR2 SNEGSKA (reference sequence). The CDR3 sequence: CSASSGWAYEQYF. Here the CDR3 DNA reads TGCAGTGCTTCTAGCGGATGGGCCTACGAGCAGTACTTC.

This clonotype was counted ten times or more. The chain employs TRBV15 and TRBJ1-5, with D tentatively TRBD1 (5 bases). This CDR3 contains 14 residues. Germline assignment: CDR1 LNHNV and CDR2 YYDKDF (reference sequence). Deletions cut 8 bases from V and 5 bases from J, with 16 bases between. CDR3 residues: CATAHRTSYQPQHF. The CDR3 DNA reads TGTGCCACCGCCCATCGGACATCCTATCAGCCCCAGCATTTT.

This clonotype was recorded many times. This chain uses TRBV28 with TRBJ1-6, with unresolved D. The ends were cut back, 1 base at V and 7 bases at J, with 8 bases in the middle. CDR3 size: 14 residues. CDR1 and CDR2 (germline): MDHEN, SYDVKM. The chain's CDR3 is CASSLFPGNSPLHF. The CDR3 bases are TGTGCCAGCAGTTTATTCCCCGGAAATTCACCCCTCCACTTT.

V is TRBV20-1 and J is TRBJ2-1, with a possible D match to TRBD2 (6 bases). The DNA matches TRBJ2-7 better at its end, which makes the J call doubtful. The CDR3 covers 17 residues. CDR1 and CDR2 from the germline V gene are DFQATT and SNEGSKA (reference sequence). This CDR3 is CSARGSPAGYSYNEQYF. As DNA, the CDR3 is TGCAGTGCTAGAGGGTCCCCAGCGGGCTACTCCTACAATGAGCAGTACTTC.

This sequence joins TRBV20-1 and TRBJ2-7; 11 nucleotides line up with TRBD2. This CDR3 is 15 amino acids long. With 5 bases clipped from V and 6 bases from J, the junction kept 12 bases outside the gene matches. Germline V gene lookup returns CDR1 DFQATT and CDR2 SNEGSKA (reference sequence). The chain's CDR3 is CSARTSGRTVGEQYF. For the CDR3, the DNA is TGCAGTGCTCGGACTAGCGGGCGTACAGTCGGCGAGCAGTACTTC.

This clonotype turned up a few times. The germline gene is not matched at one end of the junction; a read error may be the cause. V usage is TRBV12-3 or TRBV12-4 and J usage is TRBJ1-2; unclear D gene. The CDR3 extends over 13 amino acids. This chain's CDR3 is CASSFVGNCGYTF. In DNA form, the CDR3 reads TGTGCCAGCAGTTTTGTTGGGAACTGTGGCTACACCTTC.

In this sample, this clonotype turned up many times. V usage is TRBV5-4 and J usage is TRBJ1-2; no reliable D call. Germline V gene data show CDR1 as SGHNT and CDR2 as YYREEE (reference sequence). This CDR3 spans 13 amino acids. Trimming took off 0 bases at V and 10 bases at J, with 13 bases between the two ends. The CDR3 DNA is TGTGCCAGCAGCTTGGGGCCTCTTAGTGTCTACACCTTC. It translates to CASSLGPLSVYTF.

This clonotype was detected only a few times. The V gene is TRBV12-3 or TRBV12-4, the J gene TRBJ1-5; TRBD1 agrees at 8 bases. V shed 1 base, J shed 6 bases, and the junction held 8 bases outside the gene matches. This CDR3 is 16 amino acids long. CDR3 loop: CASSLGTGSAGQPQHF. The CDR3 coding sequence is TGTGCCAGCAGTTTAGGGACAGGGTCGGCCGGTCAGCCCCAGCATTTT.

This clonotype was seen just once. Germline is not matched at one junction end, which may reflect a read error. The J gene is TRBJ2-1, the V gene TRBV28; D gene uncertain. This CDR3 contains 14 residues. The germline gives CDR1 MDHEN, CDR2 SYDVKM. DNA of the CDR3: TGTGTCAGCAGTTTTAGGGCCTCTTACAATGAGCAGTTCTTC. It is translated as CVSSFRASYNEQFF.

This clonotype has just one count. The CDR3 ends on some other residue instead of the conserved phenylalanine or tryptophan, so this is likely a read error. The chain carries TRBV3-1 and TRBJ2-7; no reliable D call. CDR1 is LGHDT, CDR2 YNNKEL, per germline (reference sequence). Trimming shortened V by 1 base and J by 0 bases, and 7 bases separated the two germline ends. The CDR3 is 14 residues long. The CDR3 sequence: CASSQAGSSYEQYL. The CDR3 coding sequence is TGTGCCAGCAGCCAAGCTGGTAGCTCCTACGAGCAGTACCTC.

The chain has TRBV7-6 and TRBJ1-1; 8 bases are shared with TRBD1. The CDR3 spans 14 residues. J gave up 4 bases and V 1 base, and 2 bases lay outside the gene matches. Germline V CDR1 and CDR2: SGHVS, FNYEAQ. CDR3 in amino acids: CASSLVGQATEAFF. CDR3 in DNA: TGTGCCAGCAGCTTAGTGGGACAGGCCACTGAAGCTTTCTTT.

This clonotype was counted ten times or more. The chain combines TRBV29-1 with TRBJ2-7; 9 bases match TRBD1. This CDR3 is built from 13 residues. V was clipped by 8 bases and J by 7 bases; unmatched bases: 12. Germline V CDR1 and CDR2: SQVTM, ANQGSEA. This chain's CDR3 is CSMKGQGVGEQYF. In DNA, the CDR3 is TGCAGCATGAAGGGACAGGGAGTGGGTGAGCAGTACTTC.

This clonotype was seen repeatedly, ten times or more. The chain combines TRBV12-3 or TRBV12-4 with TRBJ2-1, with 13 bases aligning to TRBD2. The CDR3 sequence is 14 residues long. V trimming: 7 bases; J trimming: 10 bases; junction bases outside the gene matches: 7. CDR3 residues: CASTKGLAGIEQFF. DNA of the CDR3: TGTGCCAGCACCAAGGGACTAGCGGGGATAGAGCAGTTCTTC.

This clonotype was counted a few times. V and J are TRBV5-1 and TRBJ2-2; 8 nucleotides agree with TRBD1. This CDR3 is 15 amino acids long. Unmatched junction bases numbered 4, after V lost 4 bases and J lost 2 bases. Germline CDR1 is SGHRS and CDR2 is YFSETQ. The CDR3 loop reads CASSRGQVNTGELFF. Here the CDR3 DNA reads TGCGCCAGCAGCCGGGGACAGGTCAACACCGGGGAGCTGTTTTTT.

This clonotype was counted ten times or more. The rearrangement joins TRBV7-2 to TRBJ2-6; no definite D call. The CDR3 sequence is 17 residues long. CDR1 is SGHTA and CDR2 is FQGNSA in the germline V gene. With 4 bases removed from V and 1 base from J, the gap between germline ends came to 14 bases. CDR3 coding DNA: TGTGCCAGCAGCTCCCCGGGTAGAAAGTCTGGGGCCAACGTCCTGACTTTC. Translation: CASSSPGRKSGANVLTF.

This chain connects TRBV7-9 to TRBJ2-7; TRBD2 aligns across 9 bases. The J call may be mistaken, given a closer DNA end match to TRBJ2-5. Per germline, CDR1 SEHNR and CDR2 FQNEAQ (reference sequence). The CDR3 spans 16 residues. The CDR3 DNA follows: TGTGCCAGCGGCCCCCCGCGGGGGGGCGATGTAAAGACCCAGTACTTC. This encodes CASGPPRGGDVKTQYF.